This TCR beta chain was captured in a study of T cell responses to AZD1222 COVID-19 vaccine. Findings and limits, study-wide: The study reported that nearly half of spike-specific TCRs target unmutated variant regions. Donor demographics were predominantly white British with a female majority; clonal diversity may be underestimated. Dominant CD4 TCR responses targeted spike regions 160-218 and 743-854.

The CDR3 is 14 amino acids. Germline values: CDR1 LNHDA, CDR2 SQIVND (reference sequence). V lost 3 bases, J lost 7 bases, and 16 bases lay in between. This clone was recorded once. No antigen is known for it. TCRdb's copy holds only in-frame clones and misses some; the assay was immunoSEQ multiplex PCR. The sample comprises about 110,000 clones, over 85% of which are singletons, and less than 2.5% rests with the top ten. The sequencing used peripheral blood, collected 28 days after the second AZD1222 dose. The genes are TRBV19 and TRBJ2-7; D possibly corresponds to TRBD2 (5 bases). This TCR was recovered from an adult who received the AZD1222 COVID-19 vaccine. The CDR3 nucleotides are TGTGCCAGTAGTATGTTTGAGGGATCGGGGGAGCAGTACTTC. Its protein is CASSMFEGSGEQYF.